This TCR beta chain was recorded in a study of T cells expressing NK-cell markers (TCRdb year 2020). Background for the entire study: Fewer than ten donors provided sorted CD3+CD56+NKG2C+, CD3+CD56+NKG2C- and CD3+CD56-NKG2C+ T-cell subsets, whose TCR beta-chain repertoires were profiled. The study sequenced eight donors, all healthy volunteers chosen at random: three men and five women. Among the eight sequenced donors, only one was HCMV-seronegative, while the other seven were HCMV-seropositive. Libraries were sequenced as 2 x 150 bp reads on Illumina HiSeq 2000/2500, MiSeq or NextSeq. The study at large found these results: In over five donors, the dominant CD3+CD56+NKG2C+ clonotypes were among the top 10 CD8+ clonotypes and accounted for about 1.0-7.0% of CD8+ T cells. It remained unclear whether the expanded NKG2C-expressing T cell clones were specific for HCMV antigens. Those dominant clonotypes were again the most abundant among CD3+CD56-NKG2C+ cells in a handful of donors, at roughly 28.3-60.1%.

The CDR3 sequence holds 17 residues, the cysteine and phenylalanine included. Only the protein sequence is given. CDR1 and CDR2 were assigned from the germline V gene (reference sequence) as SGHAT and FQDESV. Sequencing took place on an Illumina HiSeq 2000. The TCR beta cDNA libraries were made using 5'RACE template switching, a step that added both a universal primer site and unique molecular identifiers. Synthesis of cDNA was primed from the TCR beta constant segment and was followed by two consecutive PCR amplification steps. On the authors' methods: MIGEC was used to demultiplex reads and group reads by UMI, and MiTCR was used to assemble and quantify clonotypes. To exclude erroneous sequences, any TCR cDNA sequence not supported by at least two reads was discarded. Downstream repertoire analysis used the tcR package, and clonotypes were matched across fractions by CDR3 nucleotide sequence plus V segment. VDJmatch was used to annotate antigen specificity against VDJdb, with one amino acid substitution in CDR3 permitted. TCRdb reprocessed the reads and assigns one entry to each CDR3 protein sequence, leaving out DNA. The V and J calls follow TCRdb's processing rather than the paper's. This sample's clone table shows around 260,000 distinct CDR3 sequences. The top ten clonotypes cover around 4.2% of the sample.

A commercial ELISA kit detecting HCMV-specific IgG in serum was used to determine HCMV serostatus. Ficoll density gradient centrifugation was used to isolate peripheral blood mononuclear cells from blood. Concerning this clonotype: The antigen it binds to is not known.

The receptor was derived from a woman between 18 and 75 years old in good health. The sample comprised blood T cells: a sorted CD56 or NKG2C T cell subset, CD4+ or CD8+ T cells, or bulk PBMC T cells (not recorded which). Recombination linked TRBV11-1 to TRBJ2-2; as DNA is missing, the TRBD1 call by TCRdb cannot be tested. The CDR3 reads CASSLAHNRVEAGELFF.